One sample yielded the 3 T cell receptor beta chains listed below, sequenced in a study of blood T cell repertoires in COVID-19. Generated by immunoSEQ multiplex PCR, the TCRdb table keeps only in-frame clones and is missing some. Of 260,000 or so clones in the sample, 75% to 85% were seen once. The sequenced sample was peripheral blood. Receptors were obtained from a woman older than 75 with COVID-19, enrolled during active disease.

The V gene is TRBV7-2, the J gene TRBJ2-7, with D perhaps TRBD1 (5 bases). The CDR3 runs to 15 residues. Germline CDR1 is SGHTA and CDR2 is FQGNSA. The V end lost 8 bases, the J end lost 2 bases, and 19 bases lay between the germline ends. CDR3 sequence reads: CASGRQGHSTYEQYF. In DNA, the CDR3 is TGTGCCAGCGGTAGACAAGGACACTCCACCTACGAGCAGTACTTC.

The chain recombines TRBV7-3 with TRBJ2-1, with 9 bases that match TRBD1. This CDR3 spans 17 amino acids. Per germline, CDR1 SGHTA and CDR2 FQGTGA. V gave up 5 bases and J gave up 5 bases; unmatched junction bases: 13. CDR3 in DNA: TGTGCCAGCAGCACAGGGGGGCTGGGACAGGGAAACAATGAGCAGTTCTTC. This sequence encodes CASSTGGLGQGNNEQFF.

The chain has TRBV19 and TRBJ1-5; D remains ambiguous. Trimming left V 4 bases short and J 1 base short, with 11 bases between. The V gene's germline CDR1 is LNHDA and CDR2 SQIVND (reference sequence). This CDR3 contains 15 residues. This CDR3 is CASSTIPGSNQPQHF. The CDR3 region has the DNA TGTGCCAGTAGTACCATCCCCGGGAGCAATCAGCCCCAGCATTTT.